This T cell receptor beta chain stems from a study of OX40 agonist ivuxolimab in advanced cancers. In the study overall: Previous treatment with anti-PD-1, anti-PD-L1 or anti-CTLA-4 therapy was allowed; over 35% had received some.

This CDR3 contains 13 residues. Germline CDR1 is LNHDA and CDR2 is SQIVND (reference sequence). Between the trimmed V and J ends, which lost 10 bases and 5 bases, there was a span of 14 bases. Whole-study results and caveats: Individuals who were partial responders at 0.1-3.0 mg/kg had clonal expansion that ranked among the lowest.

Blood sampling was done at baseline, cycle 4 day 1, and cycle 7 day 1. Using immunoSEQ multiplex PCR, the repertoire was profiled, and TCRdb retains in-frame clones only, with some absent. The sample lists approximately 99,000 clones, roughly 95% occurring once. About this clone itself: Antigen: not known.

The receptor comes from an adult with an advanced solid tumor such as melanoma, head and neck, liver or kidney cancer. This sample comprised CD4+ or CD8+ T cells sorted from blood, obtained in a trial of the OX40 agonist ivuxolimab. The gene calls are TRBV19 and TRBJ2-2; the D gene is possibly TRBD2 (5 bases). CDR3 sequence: CATTAPGTGELFF. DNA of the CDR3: TGTGCCACAACCGCCCCGGGGACCGGGGAGCTGTTTTTT.